Given below is one T cell receptor (beta chain) in context. With V trimmed by 5 bases and J by 3 bases, 2 bases remained unmatched. Looked up from germline, CDR1 is SQVTM and CDR2 is ANQGSEA. This CDR3 has 13 residues. Per the original data handling: Amplifying reference gene primers gave estimates of nucleated cell counts. The table came from immunoSEQ multiplex PCR; TCRdb's copy has only in-frame clones and leaves some out. D and trimming were read from the DNA, whereas the V and J calls and clone size are those reported in that table. The data hold under 150,000 clones, with around nine tenths observed a single time. The data are from a study of blood T cell repertoires in COVID-19. Whole-study context: COVID-19 samples collected from the United States, Italy and Spain covered acute and convalescent phases. PBMCs, B-cell-depleted T cells, or T cells provided the cDNA or gDNA that made up the material.

The specimen was peripheral blood. The V call is TRBV29-1, the J call TRBJ2-3; 10 bases line up with TRBD1. This TCR came from a man in his forties or fifties with active or convalescent COVID-19. In DNA, the CDR3 is TGCAGCGTTATGGGACAGGGGACAGATACGCAGTATTTT. It specifies CSVMGQGTDTQYF.